The TCR beta chain under discussion was sequenced for a study of blood T cell repertoires in COVID-19. Turning to the study itself: Samples came from the United States, Italy and Spain, spanning acute and convalescent COVID-19. T cells, B-cell-depleted T cells, or PBMCs provided the cDNA or gDNA that served as material.

Losses at the gene ends were 3 bases for V and 7 bases for J; bases not matched to a gene: 1. The CDR3 has 15 residues. The germline V gene encodes CDR1 WSHSY and CDR2 SAAADI. In the original processing: Amplification of reference gene primers was used by the study to estimate nucleated cell counts. Sequencing was performed with immunoSEQ multiplex PCR; in TCRdb, only in-frame clones are kept and a portion is missing. The V and J calls and clone size come from that table; D and trimming were worked out from the DNA. The sample comprises around 140,000 clones, over 75% of which are singletons, and 1.5% to 2% rests with the top ten.

The chain couples TRBV10-2 to TRBJ2-1, with 15 bases aligning to TRBD2. The sequencing input was peripheral blood. This receptor was obtained from a woman between 45 and 65 years old with acute or convalescent COVID-19. This chain's CDR3 is CASSDGTSGRNEQFF. The CDR3 nucleotides are TGCGCCAGCAGTGATGGGACTAGCGGGAGGAATGAGCAGTTCTTC.